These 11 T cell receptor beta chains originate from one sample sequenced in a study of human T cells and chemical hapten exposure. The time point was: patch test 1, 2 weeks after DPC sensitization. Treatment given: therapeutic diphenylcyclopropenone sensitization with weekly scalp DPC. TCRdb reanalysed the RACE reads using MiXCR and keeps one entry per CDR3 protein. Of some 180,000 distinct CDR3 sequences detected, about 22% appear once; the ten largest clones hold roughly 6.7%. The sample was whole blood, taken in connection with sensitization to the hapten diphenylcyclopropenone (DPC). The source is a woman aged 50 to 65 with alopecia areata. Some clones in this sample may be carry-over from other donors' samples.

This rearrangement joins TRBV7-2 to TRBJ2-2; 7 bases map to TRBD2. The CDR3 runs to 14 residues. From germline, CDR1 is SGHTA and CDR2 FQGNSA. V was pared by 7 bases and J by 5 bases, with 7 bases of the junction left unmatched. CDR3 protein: CASTRLATTGELFF. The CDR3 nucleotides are TGTGCCAGCACCAGACTAGCCACTACCGGGGAGCTGTTTTTT.

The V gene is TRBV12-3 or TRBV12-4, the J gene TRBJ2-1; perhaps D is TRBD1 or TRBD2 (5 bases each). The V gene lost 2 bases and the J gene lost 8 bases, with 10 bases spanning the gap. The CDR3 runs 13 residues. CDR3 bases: TGTGCCAGCAGTTTAATTAGAGGGGATGAGCAGTTCTTC. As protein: CASSLIRGDEQFF.

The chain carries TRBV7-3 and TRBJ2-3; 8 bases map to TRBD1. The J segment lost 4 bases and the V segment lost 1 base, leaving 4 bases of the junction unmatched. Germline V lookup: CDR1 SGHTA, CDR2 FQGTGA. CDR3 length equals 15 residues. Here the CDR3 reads CASSLRQGLADTQYF. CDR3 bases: TGTGCCAGCAGCTTAAGACAGGGGCTCGCAGATACGCAGTATTTT.

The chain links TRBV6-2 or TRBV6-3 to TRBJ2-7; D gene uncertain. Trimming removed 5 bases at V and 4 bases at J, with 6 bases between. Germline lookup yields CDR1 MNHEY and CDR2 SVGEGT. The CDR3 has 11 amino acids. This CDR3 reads CASSNTYEQYF. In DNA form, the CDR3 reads TGTGCCAGCAGTAACACTTACGAGCAGTACTTC.

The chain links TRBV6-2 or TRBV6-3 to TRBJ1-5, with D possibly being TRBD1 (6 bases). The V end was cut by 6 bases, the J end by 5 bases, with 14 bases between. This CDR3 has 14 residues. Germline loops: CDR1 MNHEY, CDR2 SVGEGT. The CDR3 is CASREPGQDQPQHF. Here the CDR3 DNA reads TGTGCCAGCAGGGAACCGGGACAAGATCAGCCCCAGCATTTT.

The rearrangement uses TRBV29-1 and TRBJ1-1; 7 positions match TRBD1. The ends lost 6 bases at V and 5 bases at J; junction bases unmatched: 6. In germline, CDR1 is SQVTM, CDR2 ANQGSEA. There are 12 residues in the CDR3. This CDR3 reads CSVMTGRTEAFF. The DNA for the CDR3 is TGCAGCGTAATGACAGGGAGGACTGAAGCTTTCTTT.

The CDR3 loop reads CASSLSGKVTNEQFF. CDR3 DNA: TGTGCCAGCAGCCTGAGCGGGAAGGTAACCAATGAGCAGTTCTTC. The chain uses TRBV7-3 and TRBJ2-1, with 7 bases that match TRBD2. This CDR3 contains 15 residues. The trim removed 5 bases at V and 6 bases at J, leaving 10 bases unmatched. Germline assignment: CDR1 SGHTA and CDR2 FQGTGA.

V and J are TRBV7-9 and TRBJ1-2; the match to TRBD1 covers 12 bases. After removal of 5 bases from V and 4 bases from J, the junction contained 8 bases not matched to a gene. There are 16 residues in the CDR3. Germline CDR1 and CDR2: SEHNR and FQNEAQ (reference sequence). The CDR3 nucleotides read TGTGCCAGCAGCCAAGGGGGACAGGGGGCCCTCTATGGCTACACCTTC. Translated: CASSQGGQGALYGYTF.

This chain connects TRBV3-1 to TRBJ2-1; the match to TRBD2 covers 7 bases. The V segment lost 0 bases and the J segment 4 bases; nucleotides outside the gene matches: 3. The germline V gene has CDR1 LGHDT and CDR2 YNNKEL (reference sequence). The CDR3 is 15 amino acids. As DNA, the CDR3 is TGTGCCAGCAGCCAAGAGGTCGGGAGGTACAATGAGCAGTTCTTC. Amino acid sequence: CASSQEVGRYNEQFF.

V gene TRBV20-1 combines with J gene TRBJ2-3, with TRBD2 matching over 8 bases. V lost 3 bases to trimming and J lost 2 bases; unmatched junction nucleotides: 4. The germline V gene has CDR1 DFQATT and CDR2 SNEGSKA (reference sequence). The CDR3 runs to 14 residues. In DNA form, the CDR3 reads TGCAGTGCTAGCGGTAGCGGGAACACAGATACGCAGTATTTT. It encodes CSASGSGNTDTQYF.

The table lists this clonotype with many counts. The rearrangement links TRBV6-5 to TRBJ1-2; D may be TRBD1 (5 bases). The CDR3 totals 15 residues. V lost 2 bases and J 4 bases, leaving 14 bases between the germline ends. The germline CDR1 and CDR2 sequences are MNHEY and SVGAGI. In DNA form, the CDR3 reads TGTGCCAGCAGTTACACCAGCGACAGAATCTATGGCTACACCTTC. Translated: CASSYTSDRIYGYTF.